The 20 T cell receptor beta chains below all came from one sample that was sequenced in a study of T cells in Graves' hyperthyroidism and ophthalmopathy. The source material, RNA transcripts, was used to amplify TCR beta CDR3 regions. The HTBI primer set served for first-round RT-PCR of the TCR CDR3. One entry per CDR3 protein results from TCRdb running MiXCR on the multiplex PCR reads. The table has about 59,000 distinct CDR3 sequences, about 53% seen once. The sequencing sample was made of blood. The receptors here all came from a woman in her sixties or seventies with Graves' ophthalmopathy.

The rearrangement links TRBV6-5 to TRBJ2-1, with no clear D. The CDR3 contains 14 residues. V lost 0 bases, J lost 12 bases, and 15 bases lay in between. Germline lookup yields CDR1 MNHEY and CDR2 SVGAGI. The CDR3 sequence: CASSYSEDVDTQFF. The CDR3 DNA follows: TGTGCCAGCAGTTACTCGGAAGACGTAGATACGCAGTTCTTC.

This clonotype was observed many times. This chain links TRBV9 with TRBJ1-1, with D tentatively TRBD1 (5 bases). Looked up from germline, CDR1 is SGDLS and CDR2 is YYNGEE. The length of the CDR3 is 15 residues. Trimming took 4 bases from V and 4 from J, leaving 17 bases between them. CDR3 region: CASSPKSRAGTEAFF. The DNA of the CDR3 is TGTGCCAGCAGCCCGAAATCCAGGGCTGGCACTGAAGCTTTCTTT.

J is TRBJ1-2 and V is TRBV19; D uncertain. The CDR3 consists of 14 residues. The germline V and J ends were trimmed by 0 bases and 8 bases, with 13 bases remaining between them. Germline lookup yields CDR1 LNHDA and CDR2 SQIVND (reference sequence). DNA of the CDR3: TGTGCCAGTAGTATAGATAGGCAGGACGGGGGCTACACCTTC. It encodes CASSIDRQDGGYTF.

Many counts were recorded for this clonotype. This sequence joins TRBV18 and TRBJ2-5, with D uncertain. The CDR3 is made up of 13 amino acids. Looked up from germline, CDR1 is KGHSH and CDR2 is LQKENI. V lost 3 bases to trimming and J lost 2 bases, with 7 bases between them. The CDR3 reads CASSPDSQETQYF. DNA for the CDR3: TGTGCCAGCTCACCGGATAGTCAAGAGACCCAGTACTTC.

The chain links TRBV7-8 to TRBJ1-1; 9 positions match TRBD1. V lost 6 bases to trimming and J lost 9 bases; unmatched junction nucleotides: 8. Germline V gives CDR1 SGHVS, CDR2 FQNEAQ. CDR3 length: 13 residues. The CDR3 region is CASSADRGRKAFF. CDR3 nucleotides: TGTGCCAGCAGTGCAGACAGGGGGAGGAAAGCTTTCTTT.

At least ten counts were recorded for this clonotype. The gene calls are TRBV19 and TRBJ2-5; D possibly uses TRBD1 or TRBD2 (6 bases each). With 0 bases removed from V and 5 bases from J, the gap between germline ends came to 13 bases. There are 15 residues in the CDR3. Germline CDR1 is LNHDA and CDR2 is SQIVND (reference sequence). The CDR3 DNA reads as TGTGCCAGTAGTATAGAGAAAACAGGGAGGGAGACCCAGTACTTC. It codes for CASSIEKTGRETQYF.

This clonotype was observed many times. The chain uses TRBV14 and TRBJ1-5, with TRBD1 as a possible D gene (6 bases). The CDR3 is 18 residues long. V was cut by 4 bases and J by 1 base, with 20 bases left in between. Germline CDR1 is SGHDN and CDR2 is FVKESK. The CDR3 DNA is TGTGCCAGCAGCCCTAAGATTCAGACAGGTGGCAGCAATCAGCCCCAGCATTTT. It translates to CASSPKIQTGGSNQPQHF.

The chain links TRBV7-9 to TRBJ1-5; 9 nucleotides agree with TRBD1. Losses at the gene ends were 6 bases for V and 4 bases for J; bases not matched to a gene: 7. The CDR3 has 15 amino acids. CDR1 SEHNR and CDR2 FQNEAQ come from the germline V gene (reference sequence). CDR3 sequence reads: CASRSGQGGNQPQHF. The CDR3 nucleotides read TGTGCCAGCAGATCGGGACAGGGAGGAAATCAGCCCCAGCATTTT.

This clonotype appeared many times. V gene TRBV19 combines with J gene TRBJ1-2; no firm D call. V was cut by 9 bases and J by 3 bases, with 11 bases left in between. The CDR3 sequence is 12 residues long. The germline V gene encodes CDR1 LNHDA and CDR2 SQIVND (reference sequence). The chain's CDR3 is CASLNGYYGYTF. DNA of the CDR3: TGTGCCAGCCTTAACGGTTACTATGGCTACACCTTC.

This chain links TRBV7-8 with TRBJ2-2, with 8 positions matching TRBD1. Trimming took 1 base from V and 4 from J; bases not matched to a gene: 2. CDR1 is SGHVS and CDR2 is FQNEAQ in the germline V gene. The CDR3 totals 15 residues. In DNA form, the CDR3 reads TGTGCCAGCAGCTTAGAGGGACAGGCCACCGGGGAGCTGTTTTTT. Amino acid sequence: CASSLEGQATGELFF.

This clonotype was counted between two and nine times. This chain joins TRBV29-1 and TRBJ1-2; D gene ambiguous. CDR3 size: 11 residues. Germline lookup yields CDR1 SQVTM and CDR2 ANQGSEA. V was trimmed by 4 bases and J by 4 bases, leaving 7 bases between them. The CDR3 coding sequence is TGCAGCGTTGCCTCCACCTATGGCTACACCTTC. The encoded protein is CSVASTYGYTF. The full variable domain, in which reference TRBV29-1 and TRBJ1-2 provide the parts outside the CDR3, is SAVISQKPSRDICQRGTSLTIQCQVDSQVTMMFWYRQQPGQSLTLIATANQGSEATYESGFVIDKFPISRPNLTFSTLTVSNMSPEDSSIYLCSVASTYGYTFGSGTRLTVV.

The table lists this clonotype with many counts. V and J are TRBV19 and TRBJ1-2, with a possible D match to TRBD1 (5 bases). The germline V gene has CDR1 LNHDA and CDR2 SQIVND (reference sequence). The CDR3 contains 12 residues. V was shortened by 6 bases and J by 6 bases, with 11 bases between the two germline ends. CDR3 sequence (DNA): TGTGCCAGTAGGGGGGTATCTGATGGCTACACCTTC. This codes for CASRGVSDGYTF.

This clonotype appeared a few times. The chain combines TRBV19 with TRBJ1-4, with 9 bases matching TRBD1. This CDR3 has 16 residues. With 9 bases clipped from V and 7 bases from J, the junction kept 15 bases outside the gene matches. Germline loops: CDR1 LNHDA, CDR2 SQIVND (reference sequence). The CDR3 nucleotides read TGTGCCAGCAGAAACCCGGGACAGGGCTCTGGTGAAAAACTGTTTTTT. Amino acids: CASRNPGQGSGEKLFF.

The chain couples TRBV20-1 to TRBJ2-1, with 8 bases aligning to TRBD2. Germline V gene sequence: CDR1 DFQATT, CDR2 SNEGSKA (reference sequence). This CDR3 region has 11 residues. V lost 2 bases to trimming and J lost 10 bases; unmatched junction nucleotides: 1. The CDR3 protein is CSARTSGEQFF. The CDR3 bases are TGCAGTGCTAGAACTAGCGGAGAGCAGTTCTTC.

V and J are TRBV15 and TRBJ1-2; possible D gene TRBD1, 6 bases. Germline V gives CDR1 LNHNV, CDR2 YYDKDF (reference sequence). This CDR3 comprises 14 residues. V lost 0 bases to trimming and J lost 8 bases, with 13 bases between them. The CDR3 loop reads CATSREGGVDGYTF. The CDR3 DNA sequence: TGTGCCACCAGCAGAGAAGGGGGGGTGGACGGCTACACCTTC. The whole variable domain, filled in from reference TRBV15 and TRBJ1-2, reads DAMVIQNPRYQVTQFGKPVTLSCSQTLNHNVMYWYQQKSSQAPKLLFHYYDKDFNNEADTPDNFQSRRPNTSFCFLDIRSPGLGDTAMYLCATSREGGVDGYTFGSGTRLTVV.

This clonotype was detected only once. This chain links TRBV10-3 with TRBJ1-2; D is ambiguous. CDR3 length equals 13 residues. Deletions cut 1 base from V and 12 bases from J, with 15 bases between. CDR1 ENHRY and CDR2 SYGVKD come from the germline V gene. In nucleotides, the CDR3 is TGTGCCATCAGTGAGTTACAGAGCTCTGGAAACACCTTC. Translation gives CAISELQSSGNTF.

CDR3 coding DNA: TGTGCCATCAGTGGGGCGGGCCGCACAGATACGCAGTATTTT. It specifies CAISGAGRTDTQYF. V is TRBV10-3 and J is TRBJ2-3; D perhaps matches TRBD2 (5 bases). The CDR3 is 14 amino acids. The V gene lost 4 bases and the J gene lost 1 base, with 9 bases spanning the gap. Germline V gives CDR1 ENHRY, CDR2 SYGVKD.

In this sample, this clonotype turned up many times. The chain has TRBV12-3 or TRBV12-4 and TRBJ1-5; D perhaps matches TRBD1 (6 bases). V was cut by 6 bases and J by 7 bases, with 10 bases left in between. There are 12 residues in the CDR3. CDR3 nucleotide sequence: TGTGCCAGCAGACAGGGAAGGCAGCCCCAGCATTTT. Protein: CASRQGRQPQHF.

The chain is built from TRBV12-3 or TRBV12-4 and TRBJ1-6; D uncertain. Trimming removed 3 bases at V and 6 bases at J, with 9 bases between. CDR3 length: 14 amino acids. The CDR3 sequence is CASSFRVGNSPLHF. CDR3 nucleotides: TGTGCCAGCAGTTTTCGAGTGGGTAATTCACCCCTCCACTTT.

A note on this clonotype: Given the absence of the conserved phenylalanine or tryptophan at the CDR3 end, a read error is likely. The DNA for the CDR3 is TGTGCCAGCAGCTTCCCGGGACTCGTTAGCCACAATGAGCAGTTCCTC. Protein sequence: CASSFPGLVSHNEQFL. The rearrangement joins TRBV12-3 or TRBV12-4 to TRBJ2-1; TRBD2 is a possible D gene (6 bases). V was shortened by 6 bases and J by 5 bases, with 20 bases between the two germline ends. The CDR3 sequence is 16 residues long.